The 10 T cell receptor beta chains below all came from one sample that was sequenced in a study of T cells after somatic rescue of genetic block. The method was immunoSEQ multiplex PCR; TCRdb's version includes in-frame clones alone and lacks a portion of them. The sample gives some 67,000 clones, roughly 94% of which show up once; around 3% is in the top ten. Specimen: peripheral blood mononuclear cells (PBMCs). These receptors all stem from a man in his forties.

The genes are TRBV18 and TRBJ1-1; D uncertain. The V gene's germline CDR1 is KGHSH and CDR2 LQKENI. The CDR3 length is 13 residues. Deletions cut 6 bases from V and 10 bases from J, with 18 bases between. CDR3 sequence (DNA): TGTGCCAGCTCGTCCCTGCGAGATCTTTCAGCTTTCTTT. It codes for CASSSLRDLSAFF. The variable domain in full, completed from reference TRBV18 and TRBJ1-1, reads NAGVMQNPRHLVRRRGQEARLRCSPMKGHSHVYWYRQLPEEGLKFMVYLQKENIIDESGMPKERFSAEFPKEGPSILRIQQVVRGDSAAYFCASSSLRDLSAFFGQGTRLTVV.

The rearrangement uses TRBV2 and TRBJ1-5; D may be TRBD1 (5 bases). Trimming removed 4 bases from V and 6 bases from J, with 10 bases in between. CDR1 is SNHLY and CDR2 is FYNNEI in the germline V gene. This CDR3 is built from 13 residues. CDR3 coding DNA: TGTGCCAGCAGTGTAGGGGAGGGTCAGCCCCAGCATTTT. This sequence encodes CASSVGEGQPQHF.

The V and J genes are TRBV7-9 and TRBJ1-2; D not resolved. Germline-derived CDR1 and CDR2 are SEHNR and FQNEAQ (reference sequence). There are 11 residues in the CDR3. Trimming cost V 8 bases and J 4 bases, with 8 bases left between them. CDR3 amino acids: CASDDFYGYTF. In DNA form, the CDR3 reads TGTGCCAGCGATGACTTCTATGGCTACACCTTC.

The J gene is TRBJ2-3, the V gene TRBV5-1; a possible D gene is TRBD2 (5 bases). The V end was cut by 4 bases, the J end by 5 bases, with 8 bases between. Germline V CDR1 and CDR2: SGHRS, YFSETQ. The length of the CDR3 is 12 residues. This CDR3 is CASSLEGDTQYF. In DNA form, the CDR3 reads TGCGCCAGCAGCCTAGAGGGAGATACGCAGTATTTT.

This rearrangement joins TRBV5-4 to TRBJ2-3; D not resolved. Germline CDR1 SGHNT, CDR2 YYREEE (reference sequence). CDR3 length: 13 residues. Trimming cost V 0 bases and J 4 bases, with 6 bases left between them. The chain's CDR3 is CASSLASPDTQYF. DNA for the CDR3: TGTGCCAGCAGCTTGGCCAGCCCAGATACGCAGTATTTT.

The chain uses TRBV27 and TRBJ1-1, with D uncertain. Trimming pared 6 bases from V and 6 bases from J, leaving 14 bases between. The CDR3 extends over 13 amino acids. The germline V gene encodes CDR1 MNHEY and CDR2 SMNVEV (reference sequence). The DNA of the CDR3 is TGTGCCAGCAGCCCCGGGGTGTTAGCTGAAGCTTTCTTT. Amino acid sequence: CASSPGVLAEAFF.

This clone was counted between two and nine times. The chain uses TRBV7-2 and TRBJ1-1, with a weak D call TRBD1 (5 bases). CDR1 and CDR2 from the germline V gene are SGHTA and FQGNSA. CDR3 size: 14 residues. V was pared by 6 bases and J by 5 bases, with 16 bases between. CDR3 nucleotides: TGTGCCAGCAGACCCCCCAGGGAGGGAACTGAAGCTTTCTTT. This encodes CASRPPREGTEAFF.

The chain joins TRBV2 to TRBJ2-7; TRBD2 matches at 7 bases. CDR1 is SNHLY, CDR2 FYNNEI, per germline. V lost 1 base to trimming and J lost 2 bases; unmatched junction nucleotides: 2. CDR3 length: 14 amino acids. The CDR3 DNA sequence: TGTGCCAGCAGTGAAGGTGGGGGGGCCTACGAGCAGTACTTC. Translation: CASSEGGGAYEQYF.

This rearrangement joins TRBV4-2 to TRBJ2-2; 9 nucleotides align to TRBD1. CDR3 length: 16 residues. Germline V lookup: CDR1 LGHNA, CDR2 YNFKEQ. The V gene end was trimmed by 1 base and the J gene end by 4 bases; junction bases not matched to a gene: 4. The CDR3 sequence: CASSQVQGAGTGELFF. DNA for the CDR3: TGTGCCAGCAGCCAAGTACAGGGGGCTGGCACCGGGGAGCTGTTTTTT.

The rearrangement joins TRBV7-9 to TRBJ2-7; D uncertain. Deletions cut 3 bases from V and 6 bases from J, with 9 bases between. This CDR3 has 12 residues. The germline CDR1 and CDR2 sequences are SEHNR and FQNEAQ (reference sequence). CDR3 sequence: CASSFVGSEQYF. The CDR3 coding sequence is TGTGCCAGCAGCTTCGTGGGTAGCGAGCAGTACTTC. The full variable domain, completed using reference TRBV7-9 and TRBJ2-7, is DTGVSQNPRHKITKRGQNVTFRCDPISEHNRLYWYRQTLGQGPEFLTYFQNEAQLEKSRLLSDRFSAERPKGSFSTLEIQRTEQGDSAMYLCASSFVGSEQYFGPGTRLTVT.